The 2 T cell receptor beta chains below were found in one sample sequenced in a study of control samples from healthy donors and cancer patients. TCRdb keeps only in-frame clones here, not all; method: immunoSEQ multiplex PCR. The table shows 130,000 or so clones, with around 94% occurring only once. The sample taken for sequencing was blood. These receptors were collected from a man aged 35-49 years in good health.

The V and J genes are TRBV27 and TRBJ1-2, with TRBD1 matching 9 bases. V shed 5 bases and J 4 bases; nucleotides not matched to a gene: 8. Germline assignment: CDR1 MNHEY and CDR2 SMNVEV (reference sequence). The CDR3 totals 15 residues. CDR3 region: CASSLGQGIPYGYTF. DNA for the CDR3: TGTGCCAGCAGTCTCGGACAGGGGATACCCTATGGCTACACCTTC.

The chain carries TRBV4-1 and TRBJ2-2; TRBD1 agrees at 7 bases. V lost 1 base and J lost 1; bases outside the gene matches: 0. The CDR3 is 15 residues long. Germline V gene data show CDR1 as MGHRA and CDR2 as YSYEKL. The CDR3: CASSQGTGNTGELFF. CDR3 DNA: TGCGCCAGCAGCCAAGGGACAGGGAACACCGGGGAGCTGTTTTTT.